These 14 T cell receptor beta chains originate from one sample sequenced in a study of blood T cell repertoires in COVID-19. Clones were read by immunoSEQ multiplex PCR, and TCRdb kept only the in-frame ones, dropping some. Among roughly 200,000 clones, roughly 89% were seen once, and the ten largest hold about 1%. Sequencing used peripheral blood. Receptors originate from a woman between 18 and 29 years old who had recovered from COVID-19.

V and J are TRBV4-3 and TRBJ1-4; maybe TRBD1 (6 bases). Germline V lookup: CDR1 LGHNA, CDR2 YSLEER. V was shortened by 2 bases and J by 4 bases, with 11 bases between the two germline ends. There are 15 residues in the CDR3. CDR3 amino acids: CASSQYGTINEKLFF. CDR3 sequence (DNA): TGCGCCAGCAGCCAATACGGGACAATTAATGAAAAACTGTTTTTT.

The chain recombines TRBV5-1 with TRBJ2-1, with D perhaps matching TRBD1 (6 bases). Germline CDR1 reads SGHRS; CDR2 reads YFSETQ. V was trimmed by 4 bases and J by 0 bases, leaving 17 bases between them. This CDR3 has 17 amino acids. CDR3 residues: CASSQKTGSGSYNEQFF. CDR3 nucleotides: TGCGCCAGCAGCCAGAAGACAGGATCCGGCTCCTACAATGAGCAGTTCTTC. Combining the CDR3 with reference TRBV5-1 and TRBJ2-1 gives the whole variable domain KAGVTQTPRYLIKTRGQQVTLSCSPISGHRSVSWYQQTPGQGLQFLFEYFSETQRNKGNFPGRFSGRQFSNSRSEMNVSTLELGDSALYLCASSQKTGSGSYNEQFFGPGTRLTVL.

The chain joins TRBV19 to TRBJ1-1, with 8 bases aligning to TRBD1. This CDR3 comprises 15 residues. The germline V gene encodes CDR1 LNHDA and CDR2 SQIVND (reference sequence). V shed 8 bases, J shed 5 bases, and the junction held 13 bases outside the gene matches. CDR3 bases: TGTGCCAGTGAGGACAGGGAAAGGGTTCCGACTGAAGCTTTCTTT. It translates to CASEDRERVPTEAFF.

This CDR3 is CASSRTSGRFGELFF. CDR3 coding DNA: TGTGCCAGCAGCCGGACTAGCGGGAGATTCGGGGAGCTGTTTTTT. This chain links TRBV27 with TRBJ2-2, with 13 bases lining up with TRBD2. The V and J ends lost 6 bases and 7 bases, in that order; junction bases with no gene match: 5. The CDR3 covers 15 residues. CDR1 is MNHEY and CDR2 is SMNVEV in the germline V gene (reference sequence).

The V gene is TRBV5-1, the J gene TRBJ1-1; TRBD1 agrees at 9 bases. Losses at the gene ends were 4 bases for V and 0 bases for J; bases not matched to a gene: 4. The CDR3 has 15 amino acids. CDR1 is SGHRS and CDR2 is YFSETQ in the germline V gene. CDR3 nucleotides: TGCGCCAGCAGCGAGGGGACAGGGATGAACACTGAAGCTTTCTTT. It encodes CASSEGTGMNTEAFF.

This rearrangement joins TRBV9 to TRBJ2-4; 7 positions agree with TRBD2. Germline values: CDR1 SGDLS, CDR2 YYNGEE. The CDR3 is 15 residues long. V trimming: 4 bases; J trimming: 0 bases; junction bases outside the gene matches: 4. The CDR3 region is CASSRGVLAKNIQYF. CDR3 nucleotide sequence: TGTGCCAGCAGCCGGGGGGTTCTAGCCAAAAACATTCAGTACTTC.

This chain links TRBV4-3 with TRBJ2-2, with 8 bases aligning to TRBD2. Germline values: CDR1 LGHNA, CDR2 YSLEER. The J segment lost 5 bases and the V segment lost 4 bases, leaving 12 bases of the junction unmatched. The CDR3 has 17 amino acids. DNA for the CDR3: TGCGCCAGCAGCCCACTCCCTCGGGGGGGCAGTACCGGGGAGCTGTTTTTT. This gives the protein CASSPLPRGGSTGELFF.

This clone came up many times. J is TRBJ1-3 and V is TRBV19, with D perhaps matching TRBD1 (6 bases). This CDR3 has 15 residues. The V end was cut by 6 bases, the J end by 8 bases, with 20 bases between. Germline CDR1 reads LNHDA; CDR2 reads SQIVND (reference sequence). DNA for the CDR3: TGTGCCAGTAGGGGCACCGGCGAAGGGGGTCACACCATATATTTT. Its protein product is CASRGTGEGGHTIYF.

This chain uses TRBV9 with TRBJ2-2, with 8 bases matching TRBD1. The CDR3 runs to 16 residues. Unmatched junction bases numbered 7, after V lost 3 bases and J lost 3 bases. Germline lookup yields CDR1 SGDLS and CDR2 YYNGEE. The CDR3 loop reads CASSGRQGTDTGELFF. The CDR3 bases are TGTGCCAGCAGCGGACGACAGGGGACGGACACCGGGGAGCTGTTTTTT.

CDR3 region: CASSQDQGTSTDTQYF. In DNA, the CDR3 is TGCGCCAGCAGCCAAGATCAGGGCACTAGCACAGATACGCAGTATTTT. The chain is built from TRBV4-1 and TRBJ2-3, with a weak D call TRBD1 (5 bases). V lost 0 bases to trimming and J lost 0 bases, with 10 bases between them. The CDR3 runs to 16 residues. Germline V gives CDR1 MGHRA, CDR2 YSYEKL.

The chain joins TRBV7-3 to TRBJ2-1; weak D call: TRBD2 (6 bases). From germline, CDR1 is SGHTA and CDR2 FQGTGA. The CDR3 runs 16 residues. Trimming shortened V by 0 bases and J by 0 bases, and 9 bases separated the two germline ends. In DNA, the CDR3 is TGTGCCAGCAGCTTAACGCTCGGGAGCTCCTACAATGAGCAGTTCTTC. Its translation is CASSLTLGSSYNEQFF.

For the CDR3, the DNA is TGTGCCAGCAGTCGGACTAGCGGGAGTCCAGAGACCCAGTACTTC. It translates to CASSRTSGSPETQYF. The chain carries TRBV6-5 and TRBJ2-5, with 13 bases identical to TRBD2. Germline lookup yields CDR1 MNHEY and CDR2 SVGAGI. The CDR3 has 15 amino acids. V dropped 5 bases and J dropped 4; count of bases not matched to a gene: 4.

The chain combines TRBV30 with TRBJ1-2, with TRBD1 identical over 7 bases. The CDR3 runs 13 residues. The V and J ends lost 0 bases and 5 bases, in that order; junction bases with no gene match: 3. In germline, CDR1 is GTSNPN, CDR2 SVGIG (reference sequence). The CDR3 DNA follows: TGTGCCTGGAGTGTACAGGGGTGGTATGGCTACACCTTC. It encodes CAWSVQGWYGYTF.

The genes are TRBV5-6 and TRBJ2-7; 7 bases are shared with TRBD2. V trimming: 4 bases; J trimming: 2 bases; junction bases outside the gene matches: 9. The germline V gene encodes CDR1 SGHDT and CDR2 YYEEEE. This CDR3 spans 15 amino acids. CDR3 DNA sequence: TGTGCCAGCAGCCCCGTGGCGGGGGAAACCTACGAGCAGTACTTC. It encodes CASSPVAGETYEQYF.